The present T cell receptor beta chain was sequenced within a study of a mutant IDH1 vaccine in newly diagnosed glioma. With V trimmed by 7 bases and J by 3 bases, 10 bases remained unmatched. The CDR3 consists of 16 residues. Looked up from germline, CDR1 is MNHEY and CDR2 is SMNVEV (reference sequence). Time point of the sample: week 47, end of study. Each vaccine dose was 300 ug of mutant IDH1 20-mer peptide, with topical imiquimod. Details on this clone: Its cognate antigen is unknown.

Clones were sequenced by immunoSEQ multiplex PCR, and TCRdb holds only the in-frame ones, with some missing. The table records tens of thousands of clones, around 60% of them present only once. This specimen consisted of peripheral blood mononuclear cells (PBMCs), obtained from a glioma patient whose treatment included an IDH1 peptide vaccine. The TCR was taken from a man aged 40-49 years with glioma. Some clones in this sample may be carry-over from other donors' samples. The chain combines TRBV27 with TRBJ2-3; TRBD1 agrees at 10 bases. This CDR3 is CASIPLRDRGTDTQYF. The CDR3 coding sequence is TGTGCCAGCATACCACTCCGGGACAGGGGAACAGATACGCAGTATTTT.